Listed below are T cell receptor beta chains from one sample, sequenced in a study of post-analysis software for immune sequencing data. TCRdb reprocessed the PCR reads via MiXCR and lists one record per CDR3 protein. Seen here are more than 500,000 distinct CDR3 sequences, roughly 34% observed once, and the top ten hold around 6%. The sample was blood. The source of these receptors is a girl under 18 with multiple sclerosis. Both conserved end residues are trimmed from each CDR3. Fields, in order: V gene, J gene, CDR3 protein.

V: TRBV6-6; J: TRBJ2-1; CDR3: ASSYGESSYNEQF
V: TRBV20-1; J: TRBJ2-3; CDR3: SATREGYTDTQY
V: TRBV7-9; J: TRBJ2-7; CDR3: ASSPSRHTSYEQY
V: TRBV3-1; J: TRBJ1-1; CDR3: ASSLPGTEAF
V: TRBV28; J: TRBJ2-5; CDR3: ASTVGGVETQY
V: TRBV18; J: TRBJ2-1; CDR3: ASSPARGAGQLGAEQF
V: TRBV20-1; J: TRBJ2-7; CDR3: SARDFRGPPDEQY
V: TRBV5-6; J: TRBJ2-5; CDR3: ASSLELAAPFQY
V: TRBV12-3/TRBV12-4; J: TRBJ1-5; CDR3: ASTLDRAVRPQH
V: TRBV6-1; J: TRBJ1-1; CDR3: ASRQGGVNTEAF
V: TRBV24-1; J: TRBJ2-1; CDR3: ATSAGEHSYNEQF
V: TRBV7-2; J: TRBJ2-7; CDR3: ASSLDGGGTSYEQY
V: TRBV25-1; J: TRBJ1-1; CDR3: ASSESDTEAF
V: TRBV20-1; J: TRBJ2-5; CDR3: SASIGFPATGGTQY
V: TRBV7-6; J: TRBJ1-5; CDR3: ASSFEGRGQPQH
V: TRBV6-5; J: TRBJ2-6; CDR3: ASGRELSGANVLT
V: TRBV6-5; J: TRBJ2-6; CDR3: ASIHWDRGPGANVLT
V: TRBV2; J: TRBJ1-2; CDR3: ASSRGRANYGYT
V: TRBV5-1; J: TRBJ1-2; CDR3: ASSSSGTGGLYT
V: TRBV29-1; J: TRBJ2-5; CDR3: SVDPSRTETQY
V: TRBV20-1; J: TRBJ2-7; CDR3: SARPRGGTNSYGQY
V: TRBV6-6; J: TRBJ1-1; CDR3: ASSSQGKNTEAF
V: TRBV7-7; J: .; CDR3: ASSLGGRGLETQY
V: TRBV12-3/TRBV12-4; J: TRBJ2-5; CDR3: ASSRDRETQY
V: TRBV27; J: TRBJ2-7; CDR3: ASSHEGAGTYEQY
V: TRBV2; J: TRBJ1-5; CDR3: ASRSRQASNQPQH
V: TRBV29-1; J: TRBJ2-6; CDR3: SVEFGSGANVLT
V: TRBV12-3/TRBV12-4; J: TRBJ2-4; CDR3: ASSGYQGIQY
V: TRBV9; J: TRBJ2-1; CDR3: ASSVGGLTRDEQF
V: TRBV12-3/TRBV12-4; J: TRBJ2-7; CDR3: ASCWGNTYEQY
V: TRBV3-1; J: TRBJ1-1; CDR3: ASSQAPTGSPEAF
V: TRBV6-6; J: TRBJ2-3; CDR3: ASSYYQVSGYDTQY
V: TRBV10-3; J: TRBJ2-3; CDR3: AIQNTSTDTQY
V: TRBV3-1; J: TRBJ1-6; CDR3: ASGQGSQVGSPLH
V: TRBV5-1; J: TRBJ2-7; CDR3: ASSFGTSDEQY
V: TRBV18; J: TRBJ1-5; CDR3: ASSRQFAADQPQH
V: TRBV29-1; J: TRBJ2-5; CDR3: SVESGGTQETQY
V: TRBV5-1; J: TRBJ2-3; CDR3: ASTSGTRADTQY
V: TRBV3-1; J: TRBJ2-7; CDR3: ASSQEGVSPYEQY
V: TRBV2; J: TRBJ1-6; CDR3: ASTKGYGANSPLH
V: TRBV10-3; J: .; CDR3: ATSELAGGQETQY
V: TRBV5-1; J: TRBJ2-4; CDR3: ASSLGDSTQNIQY
V: TRBV27; J: TRBJ2-6; CDR3: ASKQQWGVDVLT
V: TRBV4-1; J: TRBJ1-5; CDR3: ASSQEGAVRNQPQH
V: TRBV20-1; J: TRBJ2-5; CDR3: SADSGGMQETQY
V: TRBV28; J: TRBJ1-2; CDR3: ASSLNPNRAPSYGYT
V: TRBV14; J: TRBJ1-1; CDR3: ASSQVVENTEAF
V: TRBV11-2; J: TRBJ1-5; CDR3: ASSLDGQFNQPQH
V: TRBV29-1; J: TRBJ2-1; CDR3: SAAREGRVETQF
V: TRBV6-5; J: TRBJ2-1; CDR3: TSSDRGDCNEQF
V: TRBV7-9; J: TRBJ1-4; CDR3: ASSLVGGQGGEKLF
V: TRBV12-3/TRBV12-4; J: TRBJ2-3; CDR3: ASSLRGQGTDTQY
V: TRBV5-1; J: TRBJ1-1; CDR3: ASSVTGGNEAF